The present T cell receptor (beta chain) was sequenced within a study of technical replicates of blood from a few donors. Assay: immunoSEQ multiplex PCR; the TCRdb copy retains only in-frame clones and omits some. The sample records around 100,000 clones, approximately 95% being singletons. Between the trimmed V and J ends, which lost 4 bases and 6 bases, there was a span of 18 bases. This CDR3 has 15 residues. The V gene's germline CDR1 is MNHEY and CDR2 SVGAGI. The receptor's source is a human donor in good health. Sample: T cells isolated from PBMCs. The chain carries TRBV6-5 and TRBJ1-1; D might be TRBD1 (6 bases). The CDR3 loop reads CASSSSLDRLAEAFF. CDR3 DNA: TGTGCCAGCAGTTCCTCCTTAGACAGGTTGGCTGAAGCTTTCTTT.